The 16 T cell receptor beta chains in this list originate from one sample, sequenced in a study of cytomegalovirus exposure and HLA in healthy donors. PCR was performed using 60 Vbeta and 13 Jbeta primers. Using immunoSEQ multiplex PCR, the repertoire was profiled, and TCRdb retains in-frame clones only, with some absent. This repertoire shows roughly 100,000 clones, less than 85% found once; its top ten account for over 8%. The sequencing input was PBMCs. These receptors were taken from a man aged 35 to 55 in good health and CMV-seropositive.

On this clone: The junction departs from germline at one end; a sequencing error may be responsible. The chain joins TRBV28 to TRBJ2-6, with D possibly TRBD1 on 6 matching bases. CDR1 is MDHEN and CDR2 is SYDVKM in the germline V gene. This CDR3 contains 16 residues. CDR3 residues: CASSLPQGSGANGLTF. CDR3 sequence (DNA): TGTGCCAGCAGTTTACCCCAGGGGAGTGGGGCCAACGGCCTGACTTTC.

There are a few counts of this clone. This chain uses TRBV7-2 with TRBJ2-7; possibly TRBD2 for D (6 bases). Trimming removed 2 bases at V and 1 base at J, with 12 bases between. Germline CDR1 is SGHTA and CDR2 is FQGNSA. This CDR3 has 15 residues. The CDR3 spells CASSLLGGFSYEQYF. The DNA for the CDR3 is TGTGCCAGCAGCTTACTTGGGGGGTTTTCCTACGAGCAGTACTTC.

The chain recombines TRBV7-2 with TRBJ2-1; D is possibly TRBD2 (6 bases). Per the germline V gene, CDR1 is SGHTA and CDR2 is FQGNSA. The CDR3 contains 14 residues. Trimming removed 1 base at V and 10 bases at J, with 14 bases between. In DNA form, the CDR3 reads TGTGCCAGCAGCTTAGAATCGACTAGTTTCGAGCAGTTCTTC. It yields the protein CASSLESTSFEQFF.

The rearrangement joins TRBV2 to TRBJ1-1; D is undetermined. The V gene lost 6 bases and the J gene lost 4 bases, with 12 bases spanning the gap. This CDR3 region has 13 residues. Germline-derived CDR1 and CDR2 are SNHLY and FYNNEI. The CDR3 loop reads CASRRGEGTEAFF. The CDR3 bases are TGTGCCAGCAGGCGTGGGGAGGGCACTGAAGCTTTCTTT.

This chain's CDR3 is CASGNVDRAGNQPQHF. DNA for the CDR3: TGTGCCAGCGGAAACGTTGACAGAGCAGGCAATCAGCCCCAGCATTTT. The gene calls are TRBV27 and TRBJ1-5; a possible D gene is TRBD1 (5 bases). V was trimmed by 8 bases and J by 2 bases, leaving 19 bases between them. This CDR3 is 16 amino acids long. In germline, CDR1 is MNHEY, CDR2 SMNVEV (reference sequence).

This chain uses TRBV12-5 with TRBJ1-1; no reliable D call. The CDR3 is 13 amino acids. The ends were cut back, 7 bases at V and 5 bases at J, with 14 bases in the middle. From germline, CDR1 is LGHNT and CDR2 FRNRAP. CDR3 nucleotide sequence: TGTGCTAGTGCCGTGGGTCGGGTGACTGAAGCTTTCTTT. It encodes CASAVGRVTEAFF.

The chain uses TRBV6-1 and TRBJ2-3; D not resolved. Trimming took 11 bases from V and 3 from J, leaving 18 bases between them. The CDR3 has 14 residues. Germline V lookup: CDR1 MNHNS, CDR2 SASEGT. The CDR3 reads CACRPSGATDTQYF. CDR3 DNA sequence: TGTGCCTGCCGTCCGTCAGGCGCAACAGATACGCAGTATTTT.

This clone was detected a few times. V and J are TRBV15 and TRBJ1-6; D is uncertain. The CDR3 length is 15 residues. Deletions cut 0 bases from V and 4 bases from J, with 7 bases between. The germline V gene encodes CDR1 LNHNV and CDR2 YYDKDF (reference sequence). Written as DNA, the CDR3 is TGTGCCACCAGCAGAGATCCGAGTTATAATTCACCCCTCCACTTT. Translating it yields CATSRDPSYNSPLHF.

The CDR3 bases are TGTGCCAGCAGCTTACGACAGGGACAGAACTATGGCTACACCTTC. It specifies CASSLRQGQNYGYTF. The J gene is TRBJ1-2, the V gene TRBV7-9; 7 positions agree with TRBD1. Germline CDR1 SEHNR, CDR2 FQNEAQ (reference sequence). The ends lost 2 bases at V and 2 bases at J; junction bases unmatched: 5. The CDR3 covers 15 residues.

The CDR3 reads CASSQDWGGGVGELFF. The CDR3 region has the DNA TGCGCCAGCAGCCAAGATTGGGGGGGCGGCGTCGGGGAGCTGTTTTTT. This chain joins TRBV4-3 and TRBJ2-2, with D possibly TRBD2 on 7 matching bases. Germline CDR1 reads LGHNA; CDR2 reads YSLEER. V shed 0 bases and J shed 7 bases, with 15 bases lying between them. The CDR3 spans 16 residues.

The V gene is TRBV7-2, the J gene TRBJ2-3; D is perhaps TRBD1 (6 bases). Germline assignment: CDR1 SGHTA and CDR2 FQGNSA. This CDR3 comprises 15 residues. Trimming left V 0 bases short and J 3 bases short, with 10 bases between. The CDR3 DNA follows: TGTGCCAGCAGCTTAGCGGGCAGGGGAACAGATACGCAGTATTTT. Its translation: CASSLAGRGTDTQYF.

Points on this clone: The same CDR3 is also encoded by other DNA sequences in this sample. The genes are TRBV11-3 and TRBJ2-7; no reliable D call. The CDR3 contains 14 residues. Deletions cut 1 base from V and 3 bases from J, with 10 bases between. CDR1 SGHNT and CDR2 YENEEA come from the germline V gene. DNA for the CDR3: TGTGCCAGCAGCTTAGGAGGAACTGGCTACGAGCAGTACTTC. Protein product: CASSLGGTGYEQYF. The full variable domain, completed using reference TRBV11-3 and TRBJ2-7, is EAGVVQSPRYKIIEKKQPVAFWCNPISGHNTLYWYLQNLGQGPELLIRYENEEAVDDSQLPKDRFSAERLKGVDSTLKIQPAELGDSAVYLCASSLGGTGYEQYFGPGTRLTVT.

The chain links TRBV5-1 to TRBJ2-3; 8 bases fit TRBD1. Germline CDR1 reads SGHRS; CDR2 reads YFSETQ. Trimming cost V 4 bases and J 1 base; bases outside gene matches: 8. This CDR3 has 16 amino acids. CDR3 in DNA: TGCGCCAGCAGCCCAGTACAGGGGGTGGGCACAGATACGCAGTATTTT. Amino acid sequence: CASSPVQGVGTDTQYF.

This chain uses TRBV5-1 with TRBJ2-1; TRBD1 might be the D (5 bases). The germline V gene encodes CDR1 SGHRS and CDR2 YFSETQ. The V end was cut by 6 bases, the J end by 4 bases, with 14 bases between. CDR3 length: 14 amino acids. CDR3 sequence: CASTAPDMYNEQFF. CDR3 in DNA: TGCGCCAGCACTGCCCCGGACATGTACAATGAGCAGTTCTTC. The full variable domain, with the rest looked up from reference TRBV5-1 and TRBJ2-1, is KAGVTQTPRYLIKTRGQQVTLSCSPISGHRSVSWYQQTPGQGLQFLFEYFSETQRNKGNFPGRFSGRQFSNSRSEMNVSTLELGDSALYLCASTAPDMYNEQFFGPGTRLTVL.

This clone appeared a few times. The chain joins TRBV9 to TRBJ2-1, with 13 bases identical to TRBD2. The V segment lost 4 bases and the J segment 4 bases; nucleotides outside the gene matches: 14. The CDR3 has 19 amino acids. CDR1 SGDLS and CDR2 YYNGEE come from the germline V gene. Here the CDR3 DNA reads TGTGCCAGCAGCTCAAGGGGGACTAGCGGGGACCAATTTTACAATGAGCAGTTCTTC. Translating gives CASSSRGTSGDQFYNEQFF.

The chain combines TRBV11-2 with TRBJ2-3; the match to TRBD2 covers 8 bases. From germline, CDR1 is SGHAT and CDR2 FQNNGV. The CDR3 contains 15 residues. Trimming at V came to 5 bases and at J to 6 bases, leaving 10 bases not matched to a gene. The chain's CDR3 is CASSTLAGKVDTQYF. For the CDR3, the DNA is TGTGCCAGCAGCACATTAGCGGGAAAAGTGGATACGCAGTATTTT.